Following are 31 T cell receptor beta chains from one sample sequenced in a study of cytomegalovirus exposure and HLA in healthy donors. Produced via immunoSEQ multiplex PCR; TCRdb's table is partial and in-frame only. The top ten hold around 1% of the sample, which has fewer than 400,000 clones, 88% seen once. The source material was PBMCs. The receptors derive from a man aged 30-40 years in good health and CMV-seronegative.

This clone was picked up a small number of times. The V and J genes are TRBV5-1 and TRBJ1-2; TRBD1 matches at 7 bases. The CDR3 is 16 residues long. Per the germline V gene, CDR1 is SGHRS and CDR2 is YFSETQ. V lost 0 bases and J lost 0; bases outside the gene matches: 5. This CDR3 is CASSLVPGGTNYGYTF. In nucleotides, the CDR3 is TGCGCCAGCAGCTTGGTCCCAGGGGGGACTAACTATGGCTACACCTTC.

CDR3 nucleotide sequence: TGTGCCAGTAGTCCAACCCAGACAGGGACTCACGAGCAGTACTTC. Encoded protein: CASSPTQTGTHEQYF. The chain combines TRBV19 with TRBJ2-7; possible D gene TRBD1, 7 bases. CDR1 and CDR2 from the germline V gene are LNHDA and SQIVND (reference sequence). Trimming shortened V by 5 bases and J by 5 bases, and 19 bases separated the two germline ends. This CDR3 contains 15 residues.

V usage is TRBV4-1 and J usage is TRBJ1-3, with TRBD1 matching 7 bases. Germline-derived CDR1 and CDR2 are MGHRA and YSYEKL. V lost 0 bases, J lost 4 bases, and 15 bases stayed unmatched. The CDR3 has 19 residues. CDR3 DNA: TGCGCCAGCAGCCAAGAAACTCCTCCTTTGACAGGGTTCGGAAACACCATATATTTT. Encoded protein: CASSQETPPLTGFGNTIYF.

The chain joins TRBV7-9 to TRBJ1-5; unclear D gene. Germline V gene data show CDR1 as SEHNR and CDR2 as FQNEAQ (reference sequence). Trimming removed 3 bases at V and 3 bases at J, with 9 bases between. The CDR3 is made up of 14 amino acids. DNA of the CDR3: TGTGCCAGCAGCTTTCGGGGATCCAATCAGCCCCAGCATTTT. Translated: CASSFRGSNQPQHF.

This chain links TRBV30 with TRBJ2-7; 7 nucleotides match TRBD1. There are 14 residues in the CDR3. Trimming at V came to 4 bases and at J to 3 bases, leaving 9 bases not matched to a gene. The germline gives CDR1 GTSNPN, CDR2 SVGIG (reference sequence). Here the CDR3 reads CAWIQTDRYYEQYF. CDR3 DNA: TGTGCCTGGATCCAAACGGACAGGTACTACGAGCAGTACTTC.

Only one count was recorded for this clone. The chain has TRBV6-5 and TRBJ2-7, with D maybe TRBD1 (6 bases). V dropped 0 bases and J dropped 6 bases, with 18 bases sitting between them. Germline V gene lookup returns CDR1 MNHEY and CDR2 SVGAGI. The CDR3 covers 16 residues. CDR3 protein: CASSYSRVQARGEQYF. The CDR3 nucleotides read TGTGCCAGCAGTTACTCCCGGGTACAGGCCAGGGGCGAGCAGTACTTC.

This clone was detected only once. The chain combines TRBV11-3 with TRBJ2-1, with unresolved D. With 1 base removed from V and 10 bases from J, the gap between germline ends came to 8 bases. Germline assignment: CDR1 SGHNT and CDR2 YENEEA. This CDR3 has 12 residues. The CDR3 DNA follows: TGTGCCAGCAGCTTAGTTGGCAGAGAGCAGTTCTTC. It is translated as CASSLVGREQFF.

This chain connects TRBV7-8 to TRBJ1-1; possible D gene TRBD1, 5 bases. Germline CDR1 is SGHVS and CDR2 is FQNEAQ. The CDR3 has 15 amino acids. V was trimmed by 1 base and J by 0 bases, leaving 9 bases between them. Here the CDR3 DNA reads TGTGCCAGCAGCTTAGGGCGGACACTGAACACTGAAGCTTTCTTT. It translates to CASSLGRTLNTEAFF.

This clone was counted between two and nine times. The junction does not match germline at one end; this may be a read error. The J gene is TRBJ2-7, the V gene TRBV7-9, with 7 bases identical to TRBD1. The length of the CDR3 is 13 residues. Germline loops: CDR1 SEHNR, CDR2 FQNEAQ (reference sequence). The CDR3 is CASSSGRQGLTPF. In nucleotides, the CDR3 is TGTGCCAGCAGCTCAGGAAGACAGGGATTAACCCCCTTC.

The rearrangement links TRBV19 to TRBJ1-2, with a weak D call TRBD1 (5 bases). The CDR3 contains 16 residues. V was cut by 2 bases and J by 2 bases, with 15 bases left in between. The germline V gene has CDR1 LNHDA and CDR2 SQIVND (reference sequence). The CDR3 DNA reads as TGTGCCAGTAGTATACAGGGCAGCATCATAAACTATGGCTACACCTTC. This sequence encodes CASSIQGSIINYGYTF.

This clone appeared a few times. V gene TRBV18 combines with J gene TRBJ2-7, with 7 nucleotides matching TRBD2. With 6 bases clipped from V and 7 bases from J, the junction kept 9 bases outside the gene matches. The CDR3 sequence is 13 residues long. Germline CDR1 KGHSH, CDR2 LQKENI. CDR3 protein: CASSSGTIYEQYF. In nucleotides, the CDR3 is TGTGCCAGCTCGTCCGGGACTATTTATGAGCAGTACTTC. Together with reference TRBV18 and TRBJ2-7, the CDR3 gives the full variable domain: NAGVMQNPRHLVRRRGQEARLRCSPMKGHSHVYWYRQLPEEGLKFMVYLQKENIIDESGMPKERFSAEFPKEGPSILRIQQVVRGDSAAYFCASSSGTIYEQYFGPGTRLTVT.

The CDR3 sequence is CASRGGETQYF. CDR3 bases: TGTGCCAGCAGGGGGGGAGAGACCCAGTACTTC. The J gene is TRBJ2-5, the V gene TRBV7-9; the D gene is possibly TRBD2 (6 bases). This CDR3 has 11 residues. The germline V gene has CDR1 SEHNR and CDR2 FQNEAQ (reference sequence). The ends were cut back, 6 bases at V and 4 bases at J, with 6 bases in the middle.

In its sample, this clone was seen once. This chain uses TRBV6-6 with TRBJ2-7, with TRBD1 matching over 7 bases. Germline CDR1 is MNHNY and CDR2 is SVGAGI (reference sequence). This CDR3 contains 15 residues. J lost 5 bases, V lost 2 bases, and 9 bases had no gene match. CDR3 protein: CASSYRAKDRDEQYF. In nucleotides, the CDR3 is TGTGCCAGCAGTTACAGGGCCAAAGACAGGGACGAGCAGTACTTC.

The chain has TRBV7-9 and TRBJ2-3, with D perhaps TRBD1 (5 bases). The CDR3 runs to 16 residues. Trimming shortened V by 1 base and J by 0 bases, and 11 bases separated the two germline ends. Germline lookup yields CDR1 SEHNR and CDR2 FQNEAQ (reference sequence). In DNA form, the CDR3 reads TGTGCCAGCAGCTTAGAGGGGTTTACTAGCACAGATACGCAGTATTTT. Translated, it gives CASSLEGFTSTDTQYF.

The chain is built from TRBV6-5 and TRBJ2-2; D might be TRBD2 (6 bases). V gave up 3 bases and J gave up 8 bases, with 10 bases separating them. CDR1 and CDR2 (germline): MNHEY, SVGAGI. The CDR3 loop spans 13 amino acids. CDR3 loop: CASSYLAQGELFF. The DNA for the CDR3 is TGTGCCAGCAGTTATCTAGCGCAAGGGGAGCTGTTTTTT.

V and J are TRBV9 and TRBJ2-3, with a possible D match to TRBD2 (6 bases). This CDR3 spans 17 amino acids. Trimming removed 0 bases from V and 4 bases from J, with 18 bases in between. The germline gives CDR1 SGDLS, CDR2 YYNGEE. CDR3 residues: CASSVARGMGGSDTQYF. The CDR3 DNA reads TGTGCCAGCAGCGTAGCCCGAGGGATGGGGGGATCAGATACGCAGTATTTT.

This chain links TRBV7-8 with TRBJ1-4, with D possibly being TRBD1 (6 bases). Germline V CDR1 and CDR2: SGHVS, FQNEAQ. V was pared by 5 bases and J by 9 bases, with 19 bases between. The CDR3 runs to 15 residues. Here the CDR3 DNA reads TGTGCCAGCAGCCTTACGTGGGGGGGCGGGAAAAAACTGTTTTTT. This encodes CASSLTWGGGKKLFF.

The gene calls are TRBV30 and TRBJ2-5, with D perhaps matching TRBD2 (7 bases). V was trimmed by 0 bases and J by 5 bases, leaving 13 bases between them. The CDR3 has 14 residues. Looked up from germline, CDR1 is GTSNPN and CDR2 is SVGIG (reference sequence). The CDR3 DNA is TGTGCCTGGAGTGTGGGGGGGGGCGCGGAGACCCAGTACTTC. As protein: CAWSVGGGAETQYF. Filled out from reference TRBV30 and TRBJ2-5, the complete variable domain reads SQTIHQWPATLVQPVGSPLSLECTVEGTSNPNLYWYRQAAGRGLQLLFYSVGIGQISSEVPQNLSASRPQDRQFILSSKKLLLSDSGFYLCAWSVGGGAETQYFGPGTRLLVL.

The gene calls are TRBV11-3 and TRBJ2-5; maybe TRBD1 (5 bases). This CDR3 comprises 13 residues. CDR1 is SGHNT and CDR2 is YENEEA in the germline V gene. Trimming stripped 5 bases from V and 3 bases from J, with 10 bases between. Here the CDR3 reads CASSHDRKETQYF. The CDR3 DNA is TGTGCCAGCAGCCACGACAGAAAAGAGACCCAGTACTTC.

The chain combines TRBV6-1 with TRBJ1-5, with a tentative D call TRBD1 (6 bases). V was trimmed by 3 bases and J by 3 bases, leaving 18 bases between them. The V gene's germline CDR1 is MNHNS and CDR2 SASEGT. This CDR3 region has 17 residues. CDR3 DNA sequence: TGTGCCAGCAGTGAGAGTTGGGGGCCCGCCTCCAATCAGCCCCAGCATTTT. Protein product: CASSESWGPASNQPQHF.

The V and J genes are TRBV9 and TRBJ2-3; no clear D gene. In germline, CDR1 is SGDLS, CDR2 YYNGEE. The CDR3 is 16 residues long. V lost 0 bases, J lost 4 bases, and 15 bases lay in between. This CDR3 is CASSVDYLPPADTQYF. The CDR3, as DNA: TGTGCCAGCAGCGTAGATTACCTCCCGCCAGCAGATACGCAGTATTTT.

The chain carries TRBV7-9 and TRBJ1-1; no firm D call. The CDR3 has 14 residues. Germline V gene sequence: CDR1 SEHNR, CDR2 FQNEAQ (reference sequence). The ends were cut back, 1 base at V and 7 bases at J, with 13 bases in the middle. The CDR3 coding sequence is TGTGCCAGCAGCTTAGTGGGCGGTCGGGATGAAGCTTTCTTT. Translating gives CASSLVGGRDEAFF.

This clone was detected once. The chain links TRBV15 to TRBJ2-1; D is perhaps TRBD1 (6 bases). Germline CDR1 is LNHNV and CDR2 is YYDKDF (reference sequence). The CDR3 loop spans 17 amino acids. V was cut by 0 bases and J by 2 bases, with 14 bases left in between. CDR3 coding DNA: TGTGCCACCAGCAGAGATTTGGTGGGGGCTACCTACAATGAGCAGTTCTTC. Translating gives CATSRDLVGATYNEQFF.

Only one count was recorded for this clone. CDR3 residues: CASSLAGLAVGRDTQYF. Written as DNA, the CDR3 is TGTGCCAGCAGCTTGGCAGGGCTAGCGGTGGGACGGGATACGCAGTATTTT. V and J are TRBV5-6 and TRBJ2-3, with 7 nucleotides matching TRBD2. V gave up 0 bases and J gave up 6 bases; unmatched junction bases: 13. The CDR3 consists of 17 residues. Germline-derived CDR1 and CDR2 are SGHDT and YYEEEE.

This clone was picked up a small number of times. The chain recombines TRBV6-5 with TRBJ2-7, with a tentative D call TRBD1 (5 bases). Germline CDR1 and CDR2: MNHEY and SVGAGI. Trimming left V 1 base short and J 4 bases short, with 11 bases between. CDR3 length: 14 amino acids. CDR3 protein: CASSYYPGKYEQYF. The CDR3 DNA reads TGTGCCAGCAGTTACTATCCAGGGAAGTACGAGCAGTACTTC.

The chain couples TRBV7-6 to TRBJ2-1; TRBD2 is a possible D gene (6 bases). Germline V gene lookup returns CDR1 SGHVS and CDR2 FNYEAQ. The CDR3 totals 15 residues. Trimming left V 2 bases short and J 0 bases short, with 8 bases between. The CDR3 spells CASSLTGSSYNEQFF. CDR3 in DNA: TGTGCCAGCAGCTTAACCGGGAGCTCCTACAATGAGCAGTTCTTC.

The chain joins TRBV5-5 to TRBJ2-2; D remains unclear. V was trimmed by 2 bases and J by 8 bases, leaving 7 bases between them. The CDR3 sequence is 12 residues long. The germline gives CDR1 SGHKS, CDR2 YYEKEE (reference sequence). The CDR3 DNA follows: TGTGCCAGCAGCTTTAGTTTTGGGGAGCTGTTTTTT. Translating gives CASSFSFGELFF.

The chain joins TRBV27 to TRBJ1-4; 12 bases align to TRBD1. The CDR3 runs to 16 residues. V lost 5 bases to trimming and J lost 10 bases; unmatched junction nucleotides: 11. Germline lookup yields CDR1 MNHEY and CDR2 SMNVEV (reference sequence). This CDR3 is CASSPCYRDRGRKLFF. The DNA of the CDR3 is TGTGCCAGCAGTCCGTGTTACCGGGACAGGGGGCGAAAACTGTTTTTT.

CDR3 residues: CASSLSGTRGSGNTIYF. CDR3 nucleotides: TGTGCCAGCAGCTTAAGCGGCACTCGAGGCTCTGGAAACACCATATATTTT. This rearrangement joins TRBV7-9 to TRBJ1-3; the D is unclear. Germline loops: CDR1 SEHNR, CDR2 FQNEAQ (reference sequence). CDR3 size: 17 residues. V was trimmed by 2 bases and J by 0 bases, leaving 14 bases between them. Full variable domain (remainder filled in from reference TRBV7-9 and TRBJ1-3): DTGVSQNPRHKITKRGQNVTFRCDPISEHNRLYWYRQTLGQGPEFLTYFQNEAQLEKSRLLSDRFSAERPKGSFSTLEIQRTEQGDSAMYLCASSLSGTRGSGNTIYFGEGSWLTVV.

J is TRBJ1-3 and V is TRBV19, with a tentative D call TRBD1 (5 bases). With 10 bases removed from V and 2 bases from J, the gap between germline ends came to 18 bases. This CDR3 spans 15 amino acids. The germline gives CDR1 LNHDA, CDR2 SQIVND (reference sequence). The CDR3 region has the DNA TGTGCCACCTTAAATCCAGGGTTGACTGGAAACACCATATATTTT. As protein: CATLNPGLTGNTIYF.

The sample holds a few counts of this clone. The V call is TRBV19, the J call TRBJ2-5; D remains unclear. Germline CDR1 and CDR2: LNHDA and SQIVND (reference sequence). V was pared by 3 bases and J by 5 bases, with 10 bases between. CDR3 length: 13 residues. The CDR3 sequence is CASSMVYEETQYF. DNA for the CDR3: TGTGCCAGTAGTATGGTCTATGAGGAGACCCAGTACTTC.